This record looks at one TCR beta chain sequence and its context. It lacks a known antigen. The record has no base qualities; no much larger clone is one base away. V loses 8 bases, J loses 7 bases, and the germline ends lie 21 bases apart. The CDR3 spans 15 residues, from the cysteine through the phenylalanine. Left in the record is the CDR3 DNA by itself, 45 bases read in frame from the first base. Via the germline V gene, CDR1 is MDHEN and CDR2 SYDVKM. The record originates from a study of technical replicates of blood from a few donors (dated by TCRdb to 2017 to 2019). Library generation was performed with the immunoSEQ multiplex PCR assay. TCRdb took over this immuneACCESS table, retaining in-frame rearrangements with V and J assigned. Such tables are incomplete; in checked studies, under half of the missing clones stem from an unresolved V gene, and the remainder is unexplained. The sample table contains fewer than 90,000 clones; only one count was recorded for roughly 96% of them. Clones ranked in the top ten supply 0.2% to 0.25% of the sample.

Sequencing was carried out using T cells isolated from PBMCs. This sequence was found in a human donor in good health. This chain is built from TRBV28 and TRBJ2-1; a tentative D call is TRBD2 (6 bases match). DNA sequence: TGTGCCAGCGGGGCCCTTAGTGGGGGGAGGAATGAGCAGTTCTTC. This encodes CASGALSGGRNEQFF. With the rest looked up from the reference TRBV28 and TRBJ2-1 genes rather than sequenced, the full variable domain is DVKVTQSSRYLVKRTGEKVFLECVQDMDHENMFWYRQDPGLGLRLIYFSYDVKMKEKGDIPEGYSVSREKKERFSLILESASTNQTSMYLCASGALSGGRNEQFFGPGTRLTVL.